One and the same sample provided the 18 T cell receptor beta chains below, sequenced in a study of blood T cell repertoires in COVID-19. Sequencing was performed with immunoSEQ multiplex PCR; in TCRdb, only in-frame clones are kept and a portion is missing. The sample comprises 150,000 to 200,000 clones, approximately 85% of which are singletons, and approximately 9% rests with the top ten. The sample taken for sequencing was PBMCs or T cells enriched from blood (not recorded which). These receptors all stem from a young woman who had recovered from COVID-19.

This rearrangement joins TRBV28 to TRBJ2-7, with TRBD2 matching 8 bases. This CDR3 has 15 amino acids. The germline V gene encodes CDR1 MDHEN and CDR2 SYDVKM. The V gene end was trimmed by 6 bases and the J gene end by 5 bases; junction bases not matched to a gene: 12. The CDR3 nucleotides read TGTGCCAGCAGCCACCAGCGGGAGCGAGACAACGAGCAGTACTTC. This translates into CASSHQRERDNEQYF.

In its sample, this clone was seen a few times. The chain combines TRBV16 with TRBJ1-3; D gene unclear. The germline V gene encodes CDR1 KGHSY and CDR2 FQNENV. V was pared by 3 bases and J by 3 bases, with 15 bases between. This CDR3 is 16 amino acids long. This CDR3 reads CASSQGSGVFGNTIYF. The CDR3 region has the DNA TGTGCCAGCAGCCAGGGTTCCGGGGTGTTTGGAAACACCATATATTTT.

The chain carries TRBV29-1 and TRBJ2-1, with TRBD2 matching 7 bases. From germline, CDR1 is SQVTM and CDR2 ANQGSEA. This CDR3 is 16 amino acids long. Trimming removed 7 bases from V and 3 bases from J; junction bases left unmatched: 15. The CDR3 region has the DNA TGCAGCGCCGGACCCCGGGGCGGGGGAGACTACAATGAGCAGTTCTTC. This codes for CSAGPRGGGDYNEQFF.

CDR3 nucleotides: TGTGCCAGCAGTTCACGGACTAGCGGGCATAGCACAGATACGCAGTATTTT. Its translation is CASSSRTSGHSTDTQYF. The chain has TRBV28 and TRBJ2-3, with 11 positions matching TRBD2. This CDR3 contains 17 residues. CDR1 and CDR2 (germline): MDHEN, SYDVKM. V trimming: 4 bases; J trimming: 0 bases; junction bases outside the gene matches: 6.

Only one count was recorded for this clone. The chain couples TRBV6-5 to TRBJ2-7; TRBD2 matches 7 bases. The V segment lost 8 bases and the J segment 0 bases; nucleotides outside the gene matches: 7. From germline, CDR1 is MNHEY and CDR2 SVGAGI. This CDR3 comprises 14 residues. The CDR3 sequence is CASRGEISSYEQYF. As DNA, the CDR3 is TGTGCCAGCCGGGGGGAAATCAGCTCCTACGAGCAGTACTTC.

A single count supports this clone. The chain has TRBV7-2 and TRBJ1-2; TRBD1 might be the D (6 bases). The germline V gene has CDR1 SGHTA and CDR2 FQGNSA. The CDR3 covers 13 residues. V lost 8 bases and J lost 4, with 14 bases in between. The DNA for the CDR3 is TGTGCCAGCTTCTTACAGGGAACCTATGGCTACACCTTC. Translation gives CASFLQGTYGYTF.

V is TRBV30 and J is TRBJ2-1; D gene ambiguous. Trimming took 1 base from V and 10 from J, leaving 8 bases between them. This CDR3 is 11 amino acids long. Germline V gene sequence: CDR1 GTSNPN, CDR2 SVGIG (reference sequence). The CDR3 protein is CAWSDPEEQFF. The DNA for the CDR3 is TGTGCCTGGAGTGACCCAGAAGAGCAGTTCTTC.

The chain is built from TRBV6-5 and TRBJ1-5; unclear D gene. This CDR3 region has 13 residues. Trimming took off 6 bases at V and 6 bases at J, with 12 bases between the two ends. CDR1 and CDR2 from the germline V gene are MNHEY and SVGAGI. The CDR3 loop is CASSFTEGQPQHF. The CDR3 coding sequence is TGTGCCAGCAGCTTTACCGAGGGTCAGCCCCAGCATTTT.

The chain links TRBV27 to TRBJ1-5; TRBD1 agrees at 7 bases. The CDR3 has 14 amino acids. V was pared by 6 bases and J by 3 bases, with 5 bases of the junction left unmatched. Germline CDR1 and CDR2: MNHEY and SMNVEV (reference sequence). The DNA of the CDR3 is TGTGCCAGCAGGAACAGGGGAGCCAATCAGCCCCAGCATTTT. This encodes CASRNRGANQPQHF.

This clone was recorded only once. The chain links TRBV18 to TRBJ1-4, with D hard to call. From germline, CDR1 is KGHSH and CDR2 LQKENI. Between the trimmed V and J ends, which lost 2 bases and 6 bases, there was a span of 10 bases. The CDR3 loop spans 14 amino acids. The CDR3 DNA follows: TGTGCCAGCTCACCATCCGGAGGGTATGAAAAACTGTTTTTT. Translation gives CASSPSGGYEKLFF.

The chain carries TRBV28 and TRBJ1-5, with TRBD1 matching 11 bases. Germline V lookup: CDR1 MDHEN, CDR2 SYDVKM. The CDR3 totals 21 residues. The junction had 21 bases not matched to a gene; V was cut back by 6 bases and J by 2 bases. The CDR3 is CASRRTYIPGQGVKGNQPQHF. DNA for the CDR3: TGTGCCAGCAGACGTACATACATCCCGGGACAGGGGGTAAAGGGCAATCAGCCCCAGCATTTT.

This chain uses TRBV30 with TRBJ1-2, with D unresolved. Germline-derived CDR1 and CDR2 are GTSNPN and SVGIG (reference sequence). V lost 7 bases, J lost 4 bases, and 10 bases lay in between. This CDR3 is built from 11 residues. The CDR3 spells CASTRTYGYTF. In DNA form, the CDR3 reads TGTGCCTCCACTCGAACCTATGGCTACACCTTC.

This chain joins TRBV6-6 and TRBJ2-7, with D possibly TRBD1 on 6 matching bases. This CDR3 spans 13 amino acids. Germline V gene data show CDR1 as MNHNY and CDR2 as SVGAGI (reference sequence). Trimming shortened V by 3 bases and J by 4 bases, and 10 bases separated the two germline ends. The CDR3 DNA reads as TGTGCCAGCAGTTATATGGACAGTTACGAGCAGTACTTC. Residues: CASSYMDSYEQYF.

This rearrangement joins TRBV28 to TRBJ1-1; 8 nucleotides agree with TRBD1. Trimming removed 5 bases from V and 3 bases from J; junction bases left unmatched: 8. CDR1 is MDHEN, CDR2 SYDVKM, per germline. The CDR3 is 15 amino acids. CDR3 DNA: TGTGCCAGCAGTCCTTTGGACAGGGCCTACACTGAAGCTTTCTTT. Its protein product is CASSPLDRAYTEAFF.

The CDR3 protein is CASSERGRGYTF. CDR3 bases: TGTGCCAGCAGTGAAAGGGGGCGAGGCTACACCTTC. The chain employs TRBV25-1 and TRBJ1-2; 7 positions match TRBD1. The CDR3 is made up of 12 amino acids. The V and J ends lost 2 bases and 8 bases, in that order; junction bases with no gene match: 2. Germline CDR1 MGHDK, CDR2 SYGVNS.

This clone was picked up one time. The chain recombines TRBV7-8 with TRBJ1-6; 7 bases line up with TRBD1. Trimming cost V 5 bases and J 9 bases; bases outside gene matches: 10. Germline loops: CDR1 SGHVS, CDR2 FQNEAQ. The CDR3 extends over 15 amino acids. The CDR3 reads CASSPRDRAGSPLHF. For the CDR3, the DNA is TGTGCCAGCAGCCCCCGCGACAGGGCCGGTTCACCCCTCCACTTT.

V and J are TRBV30 and TRBJ2-7; 7 positions agree with TRBD1. The CDR3 contains 11 residues. Germline-derived CDR1 and CDR2 are GTSNPN and SVGIG (reference sequence). With 7 bases clipped from V and 6 bases from J, the junction kept 6 bases outside the gene matches. CDR3 sequence (DNA): TGTGCCTTCCAAGGGGGCCTCGAGCAGTACTTC. It specifies CAFQGGLEQYF. The full variable domain, with the rest looked up from reference TRBV30 and TRBJ2-7, is SQTIHQWPATLVQPVGSPLSLECTVEGTSNPNLYWYRQAAGRGLQLLFYSVGIGQISSEVPQNLSASRPQDRQFILSSKKLLLSDSGFYLCAFQGGLEQYFGPGTRLTVT.

V and J are TRBV4-2 and TRBJ2-1, with 9 bases aligning to TRBD1. The germline gives CDR1 LGHNA, CDR2 YNFKEQ. This CDR3 spans 16 amino acids. With V trimmed by 0 bases and J by 8 bases, 8 bases remained unmatched. This CDR3 is CASSQELGQGVDEQFF. Written as DNA, the CDR3 is TGTGCCAGCAGCCAAGAATTGGGACAGGGTGTTGATGAGCAGTTCTTC.